Listed below are T cell receptor beta chains from one sample, sequenced in a study of Ad26.COV2.S vaccination and SARS-CoV-2 variants. The repertoire was sequenced with immunoSEQ multiplex PCR; TCRdb's copy has only in-frame clones and lacks some. The table shows about 380,000 clones, with under 90% occurring only once. The specimen comprised peripheral blood, sampled in a trial of Ad26.COV2.S vaccine versus placebo. The origin of the receptors is a person between 18 and 65 years old who received the Ad26.COV2.S COVID-19 vaccine or a placebo. CDR3s include the opening cysteine and the closing phenylalanine or tryptophan. D genes are given only for firm matches. For some rows the clone size is stated as once, few or many, or as a class when expanded; others skip it.

j_call	d_call	clone_size	v_call	cdr3_aa	cdr3_nt
TRBJ1-1	-	-	TRBV6-5	CASSRTANTEAFF	TGTGCCAGCAGCCGGACGGCGAACACTGAAGCTTTCTTT
TRBJ1-2	-	-	TRBV15	CATSPGDYGYTF	TGTGCCACCAGCCCAGGGGACTATGGCTACACCTTC
TRBJ1-3	-	-	TRBV6-1	CASSEGVGPGNTIYF	TGTGCCAGCAGTGAAGGGGTAGGGCCCGGAAACACCATATATTTT
TRBJ1-1	-	-	TRBV5-1	CASSLGENTEAFF	TGCGCCAGCAGCTTGGGTGAGAACACTGAAGCTTTCTTT
TRBJ1-2	-	-	TRBV15	CATSRAQGTIYGYTF	TGTGCCACCAGCAGAGCCCAGGGGACTATCTATGGCTACACCTTC
TRBJ2-7	TRBD1	-	TRBV5-1	CASRHTGVYEQYF	TGCGCCAGCAGGCATACAGGGGTCTACGAGCAGTACTTC
TRBJ2-1	-	-	TRBV19	CASRAGAYNEQFF	TGTGCCAGTAGGGCTGGGGCCTACAATGAGCAGTTCTTC
TRBJ2-1	TRBD2	-	TRBV7-9	CASSLWLAGDYNEQFF	TGTGCCAGCAGCTTATGGCTAGCGGGGGACTACAATGAGCAGTTCTTC
TRBJ2-2	TRBD1	-	TRBV6-5	CASSYSTGENTGELFF	TGTGCCAGCAGTTACTCTACAGGGGAGAACACCGGGGAGCTGTTTTTT
TRBJ2-7	TRBD2	few	TRBV5-1	CASSLDIAGGYEQYF	TGCGCCAGCAGCTTGGATATAGCGGGAGGCTACGAGCAGTACTTC
TRBJ1-1	-	-	TRBV19	CASNQGLNTEAFF	TGTGCCAGTAATCAGGGGTTGAACACTGAAGCTTTCTTT
TRBJ1-6	-	once	TRBV5-1	CASSLRGNSPLHF	TGCGCCAGCAGCTTGAGAGGGAATTCACCCCTCCACTTT
TRBJ1-1	-	-	TRBV27	CAQQFIGWGVQAFF	TGTGCCCAGCAGTTTATCGGGTGGGGGGTGCAAGCTTTCTTT
TRBJ1-2	TRBD1	-	TRBV7-2	CASSTSGTGTNYGYTF	TGTGCCAGCAGCACCTCCGGGACAGGAACTAACTATGGCTACACCTTC
TRBJ1-2	-	-	TRBV27	CASSIGQSAGLRGYTF	TGTGCCAGCAGTATCGGACAGAGCGCCGGTCTGCGTGGCTACACCTTC
TRBJ2-2	TRBD2	-	TRBV7-2	CASSLFVAGNTGELFF	TGTGCCAGCAGCTTATTCGTAGCGGGGAACACCGGGGAGCTGTTTTTT
TRBJ1-6	TRBD1	few	TRBV7-3	CASSSHRGNSPLHF	TGTGCCAGCAGCTCACACAGGGGTAATTCACCCCTCCACTTT